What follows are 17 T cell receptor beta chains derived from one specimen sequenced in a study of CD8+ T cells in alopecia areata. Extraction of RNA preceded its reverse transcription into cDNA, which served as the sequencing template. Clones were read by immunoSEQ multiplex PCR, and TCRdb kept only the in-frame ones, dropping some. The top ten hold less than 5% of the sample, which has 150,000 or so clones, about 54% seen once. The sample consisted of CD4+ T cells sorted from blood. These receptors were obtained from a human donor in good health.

The CDR3 nucleotides read TGTGCCAGCAGCGTCGGGGGGCTATACCAAGAGACCCAGTACTTC. It encodes CASSVGGLYQETQYF. V is TRBV5-4 and J is TRBJ2-5, with D perhaps matching TRBD2 (7 bases). V shed 4 bases and J shed 0 bases, with 13 bases lying between them. Germline values: CDR1 SGHNT, CDR2 YYREEE (reference sequence). The CDR3 extends over 15 amino acids.

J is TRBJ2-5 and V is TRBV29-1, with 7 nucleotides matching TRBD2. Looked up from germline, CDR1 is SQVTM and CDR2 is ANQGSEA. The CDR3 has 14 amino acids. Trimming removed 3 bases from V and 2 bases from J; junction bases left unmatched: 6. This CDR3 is CSVDSPSGQETQYF. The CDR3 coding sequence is TGCAGCGTTGATAGCCCTAGCGGACAAGAGACCCAGTACTTC.

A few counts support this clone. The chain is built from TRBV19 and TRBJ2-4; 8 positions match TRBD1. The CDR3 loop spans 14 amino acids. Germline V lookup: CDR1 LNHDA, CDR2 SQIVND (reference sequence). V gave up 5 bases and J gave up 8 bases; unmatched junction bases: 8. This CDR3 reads CASSSLGQGDIQYF. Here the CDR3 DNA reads TGTGCCAGTAGTTCTCTCGGACAGGGCGACATTCAGTACTTC.

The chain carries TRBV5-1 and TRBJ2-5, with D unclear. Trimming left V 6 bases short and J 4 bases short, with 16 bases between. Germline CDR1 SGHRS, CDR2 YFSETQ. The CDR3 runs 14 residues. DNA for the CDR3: TGCGCCAGCAACCTAGGCCGTGGGCGAGAGACCCAGTACTTC. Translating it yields CASNLGRGRETQYF.

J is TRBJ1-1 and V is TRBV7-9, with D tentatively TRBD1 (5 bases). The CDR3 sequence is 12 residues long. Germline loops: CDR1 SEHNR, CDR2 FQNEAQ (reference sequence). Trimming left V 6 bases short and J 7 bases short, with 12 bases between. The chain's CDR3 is CASSRQGGEAFF. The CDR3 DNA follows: TGTGCCAGCAGTCGCCAGGGAGGTGAAGCTTTCTTT.

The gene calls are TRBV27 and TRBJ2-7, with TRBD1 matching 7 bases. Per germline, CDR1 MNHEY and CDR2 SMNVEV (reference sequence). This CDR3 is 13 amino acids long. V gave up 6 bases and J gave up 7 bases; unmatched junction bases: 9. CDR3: CASRRQGRWEQYF. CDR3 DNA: TGTGCCAGCAGGCGACAGGGTAGGTGGGAGCAGTACTTC.

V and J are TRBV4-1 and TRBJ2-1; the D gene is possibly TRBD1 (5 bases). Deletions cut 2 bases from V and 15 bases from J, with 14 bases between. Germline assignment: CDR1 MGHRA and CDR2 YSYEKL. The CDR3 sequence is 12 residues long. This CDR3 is CASSQLQGRPFF. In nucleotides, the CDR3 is TGCGCCAGCAGCCAACTCCAGGGTAGGCCGTTCTTC.

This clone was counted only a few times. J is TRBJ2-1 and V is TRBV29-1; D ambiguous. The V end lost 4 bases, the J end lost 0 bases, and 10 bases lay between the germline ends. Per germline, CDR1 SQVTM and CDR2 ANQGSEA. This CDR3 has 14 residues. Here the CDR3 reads CSVVRQSSYNEQFF. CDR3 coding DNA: TGCAGCGTTGTTAGGCAGAGCTCCTACAATGAGCAGTTCTTC.

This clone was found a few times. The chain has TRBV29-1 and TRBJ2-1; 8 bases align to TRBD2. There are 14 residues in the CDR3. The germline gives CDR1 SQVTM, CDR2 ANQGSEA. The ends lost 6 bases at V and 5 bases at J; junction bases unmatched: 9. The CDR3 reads CSVRAGAIHNEQFF. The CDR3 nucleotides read TGCAGCGTCCGAGCGGGAGCGATCCACAATGAGCAGTTCTTC.

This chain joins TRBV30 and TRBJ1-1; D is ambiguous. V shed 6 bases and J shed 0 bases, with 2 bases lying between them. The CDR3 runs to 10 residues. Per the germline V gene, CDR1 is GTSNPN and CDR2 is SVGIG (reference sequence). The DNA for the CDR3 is TGTGCCTGTATGAACACTGAAGCTTTCTTT. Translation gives CACMNTEAFF.

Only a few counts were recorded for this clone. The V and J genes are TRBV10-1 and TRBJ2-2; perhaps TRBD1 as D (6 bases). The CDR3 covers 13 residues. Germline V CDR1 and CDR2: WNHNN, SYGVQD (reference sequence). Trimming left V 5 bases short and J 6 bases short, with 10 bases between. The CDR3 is CASSTGRPGELFF. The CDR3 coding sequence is TGCGCCAGCAGTACAGGGCGGCCCGGGGAGCTGTTTTTT.

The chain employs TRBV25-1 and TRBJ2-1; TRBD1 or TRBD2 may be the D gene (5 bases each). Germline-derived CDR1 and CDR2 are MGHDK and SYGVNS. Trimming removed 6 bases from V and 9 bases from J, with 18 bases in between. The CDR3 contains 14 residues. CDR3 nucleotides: TGTGCCAGCAGGCCCGTGGGGGTTTTGAGTGAGCAGTTCTTC. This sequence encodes CASRPVGVLSEQFF.

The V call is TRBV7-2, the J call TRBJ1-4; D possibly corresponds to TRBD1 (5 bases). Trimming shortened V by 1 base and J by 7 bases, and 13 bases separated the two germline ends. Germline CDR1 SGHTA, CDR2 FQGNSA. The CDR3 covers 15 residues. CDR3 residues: CASSLVRQHGEKLFF. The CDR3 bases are TGTGCCAGCAGCTTAGTTCGACAGCACGGTGAAAAACTGTTTTTT.

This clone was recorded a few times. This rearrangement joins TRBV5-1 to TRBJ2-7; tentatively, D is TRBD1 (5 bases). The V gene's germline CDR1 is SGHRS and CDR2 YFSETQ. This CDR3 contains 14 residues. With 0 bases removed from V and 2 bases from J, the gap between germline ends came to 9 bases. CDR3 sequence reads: CASSLGDSTYEQYF. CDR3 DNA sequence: TGCGCCAGCAGCTTGGGTGACAGTACCTACGAGCAGTACTTC.

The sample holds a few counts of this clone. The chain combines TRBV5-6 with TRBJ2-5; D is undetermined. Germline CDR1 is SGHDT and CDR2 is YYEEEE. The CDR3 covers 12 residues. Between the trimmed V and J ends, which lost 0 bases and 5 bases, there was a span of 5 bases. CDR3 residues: CASSLGVETQYF. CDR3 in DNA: TGTGCCAGCAGCTTGGGGGTGGAGACCCAGTACTTC.

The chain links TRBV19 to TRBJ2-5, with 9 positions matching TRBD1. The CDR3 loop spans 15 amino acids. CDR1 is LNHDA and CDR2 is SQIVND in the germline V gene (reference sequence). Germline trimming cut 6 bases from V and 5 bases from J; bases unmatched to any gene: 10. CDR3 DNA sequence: TGTGCCAGTAGCCGCGGGACAGGGCAAGAGGAGACCCAGTACTTC. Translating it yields CASSRGTGQEETQYF. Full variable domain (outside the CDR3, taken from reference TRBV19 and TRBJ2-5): DGGITQSPKYLFRKEGQNVTLSCEQNLNHDAMYWYRQDPGQGLRLIYYSQIVNDFQKGDIAEGYSVSREKKESFPLTVTSAQKNPTAFYLCASSRGTGQEETQYFGPGTRLLVL.

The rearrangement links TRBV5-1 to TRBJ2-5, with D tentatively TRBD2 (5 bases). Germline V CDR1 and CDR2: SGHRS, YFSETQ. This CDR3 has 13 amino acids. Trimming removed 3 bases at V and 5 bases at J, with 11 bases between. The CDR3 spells CASSYRTGETQYF. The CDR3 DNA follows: TGCGCCAGCAGCTATCGGACGGGGGAGACCCAGTACTTC.